This T cell receptor beta chain is drawn from a study of blood T cells in healthy people across ages (dated by TCRdb to between 2014 and 2017). About the full investigation: In model experiments, template switching captured about one uniquely barcoded TCR beta cDNA molecule for every two T cells. The donors were split into four age groups: young (average 16 years), middle-aged (nearly 40), aged (62) and long-lived (over 75). For two donors (one aged 18 to 29 and one aged 80 or older), the study analyzed two additional independent replicas of 1 million unique cDNA reads from the same blood draw. The study measured age-related changes in TCR beta repertoire diversity using deep sequencing normalized with unique cDNA molecular identifiers.

What the work shows at the level of the full study, not this receptor alone: Because donor CMV infection status was unknown, age-related changes in expanded clonotypes were potentially confounded. Observed TCR beta diversity per million T cells fell roughly linearly with age, and a significant reduction was already apparent by age roughly 40. Compared with the aged group, the long-lived group had more naive CD4+ T cells, fewer expanded clones and increased TCR diversity, a pattern suggesting age selection. A strong correlation was found between observed TCR beta diversity and the percentage of naive T cells measured by flow cytometry. Estimates of total diversity from one million sequenced T cells were regarded as lower bounds and underestimates. Conclusive comparison of naive and antigen-experienced compartments was prevented by the profiling of bulk unsorted PBMCs.

The roughly 37 donors, aged about 6 to 95 years, were systemically healthy Caucasian individuals from Russia. Roughly 9.5 milliliters of peripheral blood were drawn from each donor into EDTA-treated Vacutainer tubes. Ficoll-Paque density-gradient centrifugation was used to isolate PBMCs, with at least 6.5 million obtained per sample. Total RNA was extracted from PBMCs with Trizol reagent, with at least 5.5 micrograms obtained per sample. Naive CD45RAhigh/CD27high T cell percentages were measured by flow cytometry on a PBMC aliquot from every donor. In the germline V gene (reference sequence), CDR1 corresponds to SEHNR and CDR2 to FQNEAQ. The CDR3 runs 14 amino acids, cysteine and phenylalanine included. Just CDR3 DNA is preserved here, 42 bases in frame from base 1. Trimming costs V 5 bases and J 5 bases, and their ends lie 15 bases apart. Concerning this clonotype: Its recognized antigen is unknown. No base quality information exists; no much larger clone differs at one position.

The library was made by 5' RACE. The sequencer listed for this sample is Illumina HiSeq 2500. A second PCR of about 6 to 11 cycles was run with a J-beta primer mix and a sample-barcoded 5' primer. Each TCR beta cDNA molecule received a unique molecular identifier from a template-switch 5' adaptor carrying 12 random nucleotides. Each sample yielded at least 2.5 million CDR3-containing paired-end reads. The Mint cDNA synthesis kit, primed by a TRBC-specific oligonucleotide, was used to synthesize first-strand cDNA from all RNA. After uracil-DNA glycosylase treatment, a first 18-cycle PCR used universal primers M1SS and BC2_uni_R on all cDNA. As for the original processing: For normalization, 1 million high-quality reads were randomly selected from each sample, with every read carrying a distinct molecular identifier. Instead of being binned into consensus sequences, reads with shared molecular identifiers were discarded. CDR3 identification, clonotype clustering and error correction used MiTCR with a Q25 quality threshold and the strictest error-elimination algorithm. Lower-bound total TCR beta diversity was estimated with a nonparametric unseen species model using Euler transformation. TCRdb reprocessed the public reads (quality trimming at Q25 with fastp, clone calling with MiXCR) and kept in-frame beta chains. When rows share a CDR3 protein, they turn into one entry using the most common DNA and genes. The V and J calls here are based on TCRdb, not the publication. This sample lists 800,000 to 950,000 distinct CDR3 sequences; roughly 29% were detected once. The ten largest clones add up to about 10% of the sample.

These data also formed part of another study, on T cells of mothers and their children. As described in the second report: Donors were nine systemically healthy Caucasian individuals: three mothers and their six children. cDNA synthesis used all of the extracted RNA, with 1.5 ug of RNA in each 15 ul reaction. Sample barcodes and 2-4 random nucleotides were added via the M1S primer in the second PCR. More than 8 million TCR beta CDR3 reads were obtained from each mother, and 2.5 million to 3.5 million reads were obtained from each child. In both related and unrelated pairs, thymic selection shapes the output of TCR recombination in a similar way, with inherited differences having only a minor effect. Normalized repertoire overlap in related mother-child pairs was always slightly higher than in unrelated mother-child pairs, but the difference was never significant. With a sensitivity of roughly 93 clones per million clonotypes, no persistent microchimeric T cell clones were detected. The study used deep NGS to compare TCR beta repertoires of mothers and children, seeking features distinguishing related mother-child pairs from unrelated individuals. Mothers averaged around 40 +/- 4 years of age and children averaged around 10 +/- 4 years. After adapters were ligated using NEBNext reagents, the libraries underwent 100+100 nt paired-end sequencing on an Illumina HiSeq 2000. To prevent cross-contamination, the mother and child libraries were prepared a month apart and were sequenced in separate runs. For each donor, somewhere between roughly 500,000 and 2,100,000 distinct TCR beta clonotypes were identified. Naive TCR beta clonotypes were estimated from low-frequency clonotypes matched to each donor's FACS-determined naive share, without sorting.

The chain couples TRBV7-9 to TRBJ2-5; TRBD2 is possibly the D segment (6 matching bases). This TCR derives from a woman aged 40 to 50 in good health. Sequenced input: blood. At the DNA level, the sequence is TGTGCCAGCAGCCCCCGGGCGGGAACTGAGACCCAGTACTTC. Its protein product is CASSPRAGTETQYF.